What follows are 12 T cell receptor beta chains derived from one specimen sequenced in a study of blood T cells in healthy people across ages. Next came a second PCR, run for about 7 to 12 cycles, which used a sample-barcoded 5' primer along with a J-beta primer mix. Via MiXCR, TCRdb re-called the 5' RACE reads, giving one row per CDR3 protein. Altogether 1.4 million or so distinct CDR3 sequences are present, under 55% being singletons, with the ten largest covering roughly 3.7%. The sequencing input was blood. These TCRs come from a woman younger than 35 in good health.

This clonotype was observed a single time. The V gene is TRBV5-1, the J gene TRBJ2-7, with 7 bases matching TRBD1. J gave up 3 bases and V 4 bases, and 10 bases lay outside the gene matches. The CDR3 has 15 amino acids. Germline lookup yields CDR1 SGHRS and CDR2 YFSETQ. The DNA of the CDR3 is TGCGCCAGCAGCCCACATGAGACAGGGAGCTACGAGCAGTACTTC. Translated: CASSPHETGSYEQYF. Variable domain in full (rest from reference TRBV5-1 and TRBJ2-7): KAGVTQTPRYLIKTRGQQVTLSCSPISGHRSVSWYQQTPGQGLQFLFEYFSETQRNKGNFPGRFSGRQFSNSRSEMNVSTLELGDSALYLCASSPHETGSYEQYFGPGTRLTVT.

The rearrangement joins TRBV20-1 to TRBJ2-5, with 8 positions matching TRBD1. Trimming took 3 bases from V and 5 from J; bases not matched to a gene: 8. The CDR3 runs 14 residues. CDR1 is DFQATT, CDR2 SNEGSKA, per germline (reference sequence). The DNA for the CDR3 is TGCAGTGCTAGTCCAGGGGGCGTAGGGGAGACCCAGTACTTC. It encodes CSASPGGVGETQYF.

CDR3 DNA sequence: TGTGCCAGCAGCGTATTCAGGGAGGGGGAGACCCAGTACTTC. Its translation: CASSVFREGETQYF. This chain uses TRBV9 with TRBJ2-5; 7 bases align to TRBD2. V was clipped by 1 base and J by 5 bases; unmatched bases: 5. Germline-derived CDR1 and CDR2 are SGDLS and YYNGEE. The CDR3 covers 14 residues.

In its sample, this clonotype was seen a few times. The chain combines TRBV12-3 or TRBV12-4 with TRBJ2-1; D may correspond to TRBD1 or TRBD2 (5 bases each). This CDR3 is built from 15 residues. V was trimmed by 7 bases and J by 3 bases, leaving 16 bases between them. The CDR3 spells CASKTLGDGYNEQFF. CDR3 coding DNA: TGTGCCAGCAAGACCTTGGGGGATGGCTACAATGAGCAGTTCTTC.

This clonotype was observed a few times. The genes are TRBV7-2 and TRBJ2-1; D gene unclear. CDR3 length equals 17 residues. V was cut by 2 bases and J by 0 bases, with 14 bases left in between. Germline V lookup: CDR1 SGHTA, CDR2 FQGNSA. CDR3 bases: TGTGCCAGCAGCTTACAGGCTTCGGCACTCTCCTACAATGAGCAGTTCTTC. Its translation is CASSLQASALSYNEQFF. The whole variable domain, filled in from reference TRBV7-2 and TRBJ2-1, reads GAGVSQSPSNKVTEKGKDVELRCDPISGHTALYWYRQSLGQGLEFLIYFQGNSAPDKSGLPSDRFSAERTGGSVSTLTIQRTQQEDSAVYLCASSLQASALSYNEQFFGPGTRLTVL.

The chain links TRBV12-3 or TRBV12-4 to TRBJ2-5; 12 positions agree with TRBD2. V was pared by 4 bases and J by 11 bases, with 17 bases of the junction left unmatched. This CDR3 has 17 residues. CDR3 in amino acids: CASSWTSGKKIYNEQYF. DNA for the CDR3: TGTGCCAGCAGTTGGACTAGCGGGAAAAAAATTTACAATGAGCAGTACTTC.

In this sample, this clonotype turned up a few times. The chain employs TRBV6-2 or TRBV6-3 and TRBJ2-7; D call uncertain. The CDR3 is made up of 15 amino acids. CDR1 is MNHEY and CDR2 is SVGEGT in the germline V gene. Trimming cost V 4 bases and J 5 bases, with 18 bases left between them. The CDR3 sequence is CASSLRAGAWDEQYF. CDR3 DNA sequence: TGTGCCAGCAGTTTACGGGCAGGAGCTTGGGACGAGCAGTACTTC.

The chain recombines TRBV12-3 or TRBV12-4 with TRBJ1-2, with 9 positions matching TRBD1. This CDR3 is built from 14 residues. V was pared by 6 bases and J by 3 bases, with 5 bases of the junction left unmatched. The CDR3 loop reads CASRTGGAHYGYTF. In DNA form, the CDR3 reads TGTGCCAGCAGAACAGGGGGCGCACACTATGGCTACACCTTC.

The chain couples TRBV10-3 to TRBJ2-1; TRBD2 aligns across 7 bases. The CDR3 spans 16 residues. Per the germline V gene, CDR1 is ENHRY and CDR2 is SYGVKD. J lost 6 bases, V lost 0 bases, and 8 bases had no gene match. Here the CDR3 reads CAISESGASGVNEQFF. CDR3 bases: TGTGCCATCAGTGAGTCGGGAGCTAGCGGTGTCAATGAGCAGTTCTTC.

This clonotype was seen a handful of times. The chain joins TRBV27 to TRBJ1-2; TRBD1 matches 7 bases. Germline assignment: CDR1 MNHEY and CDR2 SMNVEV (reference sequence). CDR3 length: 13 residues. Trimming cost V 5 bases and J 8 bases; bases outside gene matches: 8. The CDR3 here is CASSPLGQFGYTF. CDR3 coding DNA: TGTGCCAGCAGTCCCCTGGGACAGTTCGGCTACACCTTC.

The gene calls are TRBV7-2 and TRBJ2-1, with TRBD1 matching over 7 bases. CDR3 length: 16 amino acids. The V and J ends lost 1 base and 7 bases, in that order; junction bases with no gene match: 10. Germline V gene sequence: CDR1 SGHTA, CDR2 FQGNSA. As DNA, the CDR3 is TGTGCCAGCAGCTTAGTGGGGACAGCGATTGGGAATGAGCAGTTCTTC. Its translation is CASSLVGTAIGNEQFF.

The table lists this clonotype with a few counts. The chain employs TRBV7-9 and TRBJ2-7, with D hard to call. Germline lookup yields CDR1 SEHNR and CDR2 FQNEAQ (reference sequence). V lost 5 bases and J lost 7, with 12 bases in between. The CDR3 covers 12 residues. Written as DNA, the CDR3 is TGTGCCAGCAGCCCTTCGGTCTTGGAGCAGTACTTC. Encoded protein: CASSPSVLEQYF.